The 12 T cell receptor beta chains given below trace back to one sample, sequenced in a study of blood T cell repertoires in COVID-19. The method was immunoSEQ multiplex PCR; TCRdb's version includes in-frame clones alone and lacks a portion of them. Seen here are 70,000 to 80,000 clones, 85% to 90% observed once, and the top ten hold over 15%. Sequenced input: peripheral blood. All receptors come from a man older than 75 in a cohort sampled during active COVID-19.

The chain is built from TRBV6-5 and TRBJ1-6; D is possibly TRBD1 (6 bases). The CDR3 loop spans 12 amino acids. CDR1 is MNHEY, CDR2 SVGAGI, per germline. V gave up 6 bases and J gave up 7 bases, with 7 bases separating them. The CDR3 loop is CASRDRNSPLHF. The CDR3 bases are TGTGCCAGCAGAGACAGGAATTCACCCCTCCACTTT.

The J gene is TRBJ2-5, the V gene TRBV18; 9 nucleotides line up with TRBD2. The J segment lost 5 bases and the V segment lost 6 bases, leaving 7 bases of the junction unmatched. The CDR3 length is 14 residues. In germline, CDR1 is KGHSH, CDR2 LQKENI. The CDR3 loop is CASSPRGGRETQYF. The CDR3 DNA follows: TGTGCCAGCTCCCCGCGGGGGGGCCGGGAGACCCAGTACTTC.

The DNA of the CDR3 is TGTGCCAGCAGCATCGGACAGTACTACGAGCAGTACGTC. This gives the protein CASSIGQYYEQYV. The rearrangement joins TRBV7-8 to TRBJ2-7; weak D call: TRBD1 (6 bases). Germline V CDR1 and CDR2: SGHVS, FQNEAQ. Deletions cut 5 bases from V and 3 bases from J, with 11 bases between. This CDR3 is 13 amino acids long.

The chain has TRBV7-9 and TRBJ1-5, with unresolved D. Trimming removed 5 bases at V and 0 bases at J, with 5 bases between. The length of the CDR3 is 13 residues. Germline CDR1 reads SEHNR; CDR2 reads FQNEAQ (reference sequence). The CDR3 region has the DNA TGTGCCAGCAGCCCACTTAGCAATCAGCCCCAGCATTTT. Translated, it gives CASSPLSNQPQHF.

The chain joins TRBV21-1 to TRBJ1-4; the table assigns TRBD1, which was not confirmed against the DNA. TRBV21-1 is tagged as a pseudogene. The CDR3 has 14 residues. CDR3 sequence reads: CASSYRDFNEKLFF. The CDR3 DNA sequence: TGTGCCAGCAGCTACAGAGATTTTAATGAAAAACTGTTTTTT.

The chain couples TRBV15 to TRBJ2-1, with TRBD2 matching 9 bases. The germline V gene encodes CDR1 LNHNV and CDR2 YYDKDF (reference sequence). J gave up 6 bases and V 0 bases, and 15 bases lay outside the gene matches. This CDR3 is 19 amino acids long. CDR3 in DNA: TGTGCCACCAGCAGAGATTCTAGGAGCGGGGGGTTTCCTGGCAATGAGCAGTTCTTC. It translates to CATSRDSRSGGFPGNEQFF.

The V call is TRBV5-6, the J call TRBJ2-5; no definite D call. CDR3 size: 13 residues. Germline V gives CDR1 SGHDT, CDR2 YYEEEE. V was trimmed by 4 bases and J by 7 bases, leaving 14 bases between them. The CDR3 coding sequence is TGTGCCAGCAGCGGGTGGCGGTTGTGGACCCAGTACTTC. It encodes CASSGWRLWTQYF.

The chain joins TRBV2 to TRBJ2-5; D may be TRBD1 (5 bases). V lost 4 bases and J lost 4, with 10 bases in between. The CDR3 contains 13 residues. CDR1 is SNHLY, CDR2 FYNNEI, per germline. CDR3 protein: CASSGSGLETQYF. CDR3 DNA: TGTGCCAGCAGTGGTTCAGGGTTAGAGACCCAGTACTTC.

The chain links TRBV24-1 to TRBJ1-2; 7 bases are shared with TRBD1. The CDR3 is 14 residues long. Germline V gene sequence: CDR1 KGHDR, CDR2 SFDVKD. V gave up 5 bases and J gave up 6 bases; unmatched junction bases: 8. The CDR3 loop is CATSGPDRVDGYTF. The CDR3 nucleotides read TGTGCCACCAGTGGCCCAGACAGGGTTGATGGCTACACCTTC.

The chain links TRBV19 to TRBJ1-2; 8 bases fit TRBD1. The V gene end was trimmed by 3 bases and the J gene end by 4 bases; junction bases not matched to a gene: 7. CDR1 LNHDA and CDR2 SQIVND come from the germline V gene (reference sequence). CDR3 size: 15 residues. The CDR3 sequence: CASSIPGQGIYGYTF. In DNA, the CDR3 is TGTGCCAGTAGTATCCCTGGACAGGGAATCTATGGCTACACCTTC. The entire variable domain, with the rest obtained from reference TRBV19 and TRBJ1-2, is as follows: DGGITQSPKYLFRKEGQNVTLSCEQNLNHDAMYWYRQDPGQGLRLIYYSQIVNDFQKGDIAEGYSVSREKKESFPLTVTSAQKNPTAFYLCASSIPGQGIYGYTFGSGTRLTVV.

This chain joins TRBV10-3 and TRBJ1-3; a possible D gene is TRBD1 (5 bases). Germline V lookup: CDR1 ENHRY, CDR2 SYGVKD. The V end lost 2 bases, the J end lost 0 bases, and 8 bases lay between the germline ends. This CDR3 has 15 amino acids. CDR3: CAISEGHGSGNTIYF. The CDR3 DNA reads as TGTGCCATCAGTGAGGGACACGGCTCTGGAAACACCATATATTTT.

This chain links TRBV13 with TRBJ1-3, with TRBD1 matching 8 bases. Trimming removed 2 bases from V and 3 bases from J; junction bases left unmatched: 0. The CDR3 totals 14 residues. Germline V CDR1 and CDR2: PRHDT, FYEKMQ (reference sequence). The CDR3 region is CASSLTGGGNTIYF. Written as DNA, the CDR3 is TGTGCCAGCAGCTTAACAGGGGGTGGAAACACCATATATTTT.